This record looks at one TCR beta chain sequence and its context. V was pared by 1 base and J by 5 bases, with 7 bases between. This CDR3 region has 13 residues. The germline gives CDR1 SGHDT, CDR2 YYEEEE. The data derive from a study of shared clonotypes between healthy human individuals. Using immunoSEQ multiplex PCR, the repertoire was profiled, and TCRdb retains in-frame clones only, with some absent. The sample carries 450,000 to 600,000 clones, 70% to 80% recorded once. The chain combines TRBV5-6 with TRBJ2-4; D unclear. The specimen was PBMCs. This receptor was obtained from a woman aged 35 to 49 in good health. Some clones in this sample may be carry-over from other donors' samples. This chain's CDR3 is CASSLLGENIQYF. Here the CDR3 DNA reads TGTGCCAGCAGCTTGCTAGGAGAAAACATTCAGTACTTC.